This TCR beta chain was observed in a study of blood T cell repertoires in COVID-19 (dated by TCRdb to the early 2020s). General notes on the study: Collaborator samples came from the United States, Italy and Spain and covered acute and convalescent phases of COVID-19. Subjects who had been exposed to COVID-19, were actively infected with it, or had recovered from it provided the deeply sampled blood TCRbeta repertoires that made up the dataset. Samples were obtained from the ongoing ImmuneRACE study (first 160 participants) and from 950 to 1,500 subjects provided by 6 global collaborators. The repertoires were released in a freely available public database intended as a resource for research on the immune response to SARS-CoV-2. The material from the prospective study consisted of cDNA or gDNA derived from T cells, B-cell-depleted T cells, or PBMCs. HLA class I and class II types, where available, came from metadata supplied by the sample provider rather than from assay-based typing. Sample metadata almost always included a de-identified subject ID, COVID-19 status, age in years and sex. Here is what the overall study found, with its caveats: How much clinical and demographic metadata was included differed by source and by participant, and the metadata was provided uncurated.

Collaborating institutions collected whole blood in K2EDTA tubes following their own protocols. For TCRbeta analysis, collaborator samples were shipped as frozen whole blood, as isolated PBMCs, or as DNA extracted from either sample type. TCRbeta CDR3 regions were amplified from genomic DNA using the immunoSEQ Assay, a bias-controlled multiplex PCR. Concerning the study's data processing: Within the assay, amplification of reference gene primers was used to estimate how many nucleated cells each sample contained. Sequence reads were collapsed and filtered to measure the absolute abundance of every unique TCRbeta CDR3 rearrangement. For each sample, productive Simpson clonality was calculated by taking the square root of Simpson's diversity index across productive rearrangements. What TCRdb holds here is the immuneACCESS table cut down to in-frame rearrangements. Part of the clones is not present; checked against another copy, under half of the missing clones reflect an unresolved V gene, and the others are unexplained. V and J calls and clone size are as listed in that table; D and trimming were resolved from the DNA. For this sample the table gives 90,000 to 150,000 clones, of which roughly 76% were detected only once. Under 11% of the sample comes from the top ten.

This clone was recorded at least ten times. Which antigen it targets is not known. No clone much larger than this one lies a single base away; base qualities are absent. The junction carries 23 bases between V and J, which are trimmed by 5 bases and 4 bases respectively. CDR1 and CDR2 are read off the germline V gene (reference sequence) as SEHNR and FQNEAQ. The CDR3 spans 17 residues, from the cysteine through the phenylalanine. Only CDR3 DNA is held: 51 bases, read in frame from base 1. The sequence joins TRBV7-9 to TRBJ1-2, and TRBD1 may be the D gene, going by 5 matching bases. The specimen sequenced was peripheral blood. The clonotype comes from a human donor in a cohort sampled during active COVID-19. The CDR3 is CASSPTTPAGRVYGYTF. The base sequence is TGTGCCAGCAGCCCAACCACCCCCGCAGGGAGGGTCTATGGCTACACCTTC.